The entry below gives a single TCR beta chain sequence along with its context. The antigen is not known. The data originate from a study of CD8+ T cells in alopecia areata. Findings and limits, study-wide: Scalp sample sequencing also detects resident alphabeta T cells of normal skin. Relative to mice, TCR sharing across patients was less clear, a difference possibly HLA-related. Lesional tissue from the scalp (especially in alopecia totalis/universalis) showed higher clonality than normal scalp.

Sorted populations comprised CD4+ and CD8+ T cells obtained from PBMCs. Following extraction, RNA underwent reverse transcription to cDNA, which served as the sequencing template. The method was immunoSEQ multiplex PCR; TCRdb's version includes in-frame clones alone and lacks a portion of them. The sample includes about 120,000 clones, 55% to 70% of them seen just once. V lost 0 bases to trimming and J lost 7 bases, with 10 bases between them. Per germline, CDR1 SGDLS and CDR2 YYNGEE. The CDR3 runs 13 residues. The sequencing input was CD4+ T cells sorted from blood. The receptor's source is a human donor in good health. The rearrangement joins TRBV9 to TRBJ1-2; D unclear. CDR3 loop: CASSVDGLRGYTF. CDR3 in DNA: TGTGCCAGCAGCGTAGACGGACTCCGTGGCTACACCTTC.